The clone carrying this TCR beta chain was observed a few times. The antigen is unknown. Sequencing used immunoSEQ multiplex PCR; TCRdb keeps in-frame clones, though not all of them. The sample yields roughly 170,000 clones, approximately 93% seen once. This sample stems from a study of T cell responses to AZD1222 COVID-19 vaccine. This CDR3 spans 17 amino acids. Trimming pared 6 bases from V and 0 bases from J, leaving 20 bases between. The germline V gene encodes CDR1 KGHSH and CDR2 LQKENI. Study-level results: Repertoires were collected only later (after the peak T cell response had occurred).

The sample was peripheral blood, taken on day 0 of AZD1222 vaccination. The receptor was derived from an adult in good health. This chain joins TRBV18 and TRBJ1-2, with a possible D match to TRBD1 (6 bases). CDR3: CASSPRRTASANYGYTF. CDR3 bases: TGTGCCAGCTCGCCAAGGCGGACAGCCTCAGCTAACTATGGCTACACCTTC. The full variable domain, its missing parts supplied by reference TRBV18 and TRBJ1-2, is NAGVMQNPRHLVRRRGQEARLRCSPMKGHSHVYWYRQLPEEGLKFMVYLQKENIIDESGMPKERFSAEFPKEGPSILRIQQVVRGDSAAYFCASSPRRTASANYGYTFGSGTRLTVV.